These 17 T cell receptor beta chains originate from one sample sequenced in a study of a mutant IDH1 vaccine in newly diagnosed glioma. Repertoires were generated with immunoSEQ multiplex PCR, while TCRdb's copy carries only in-frame clones and drops some. Here the sample spans around 15,000 clones, about 80% being singletons. Time point defined: baseline, week 1 (first vaccination visit). The treatment here: pre-vaccination baseline after standard-of-care therapy. The sample here was PBMCs, taken from a glioma patient treated with radiotherapy, temozolomide or both. All receptors derive from a man aged 35 to 55 with glioma.

This clone has just one count. The chain has TRBV7-6 and TRBJ2-2, with TRBD2 as a possible D gene (6 bases). The CDR3 loop spans 16 amino acids. The V gene's germline CDR1 is SGHVS and CDR2 FNYEAQ. The V and J ends lost 1 base and 4 bases respectively, with 13 bases between them. The CDR3 spells CASSLGIGGLTGELFF. The CDR3 region has the DNA TGTGCCAGCAGCTTAGGGATTGGGGGACTCACCGGGGAGCTGTTTTTT.

The chain uses TRBV27 and TRBJ1-5; a weak D match, TRBD1 (5 bases). V lost 5 bases and J 1 base, leaving 9 bases between the germline ends. Germline loops: CDR1 MNHEY, CDR2 SMNVEV (reference sequence). CDR3 length: 14 amino acids. The CDR3 DNA follows: TGTGCCAGCAGTACCTACAGGAGCAATCAGCCCCAGCATTTT. It specifies CASSTYRSNQPQHF.

The V call is TRBV7-6, the J call TRBJ1-1; D remains unclear. V was shortened by 5 bases and J by 2 bases, with 15 bases between the two germline ends. Per germline, CDR1 SGHVS and CDR2 FNYEAQ. The CDR3 consists of 15 residues. The CDR3 protein is CASSQTAGSNTEAFF. CDR3 coding DNA: TGTGCCAGCAGCCAGACTGCAGGCTCAAACACTGAAGCTTTCTTT.

This clone showed up just once. V gene TRBV19 combines with J gene TRBJ2-5; 8 positions match TRBD1. Germline V gene data show CDR1 as LNHDA and CDR2 as SQIVND (reference sequence). With V trimmed by 2 bases and J by 7 bases, 3 bases remained unmatched. CDR3 size: 13 residues. The CDR3 DNA is TGTGCCAGTAGTATATTGGGGACAGGGACCCAGTACTTC. This codes for CASSILGTGTQYF. Full variable domain (outside the CDR3, taken from reference TRBV19 and TRBJ2-5): DGGITQSPKYLFRKEGQNVTLSCEQNLNHDAMYWYRQDPGQGLRLIYYSQIVNDFQKGDIAEGYSVSREKKESFPLTVTSAQKNPTAFYLCASSILGTGTQYFGPGTRLLVL.

The V and J genes are TRBV30 and TRBJ1-2; TRBD1 agrees at 9 bases. CDR3 length equals 13 residues. Looked up from germline, CDR1 is GTSNPN and CDR2 is SVGIG (reference sequence). Germline trimming cut 8 bases from V and 4 bases from J; bases unmatched to any gene: 8. Written as DNA, the CDR3 is TGTGCCGGGTCTCGACAGGGGGGCTATGGCTACACCTTC. Translated, it gives CAGSRQGGYGYTF.

The gene calls are TRBV2 and TRBJ2-1; D is unresolved. The CDR3 is made up of 13 amino acids. The germline CDR1 and CDR2 sequences are SNHLY and FYNNEI. Between the trimmed V and J ends, which lost 2 bases and 6 bases, there was a span of 8 bases. Written as DNA, the CDR3 is TGTGCCAGCAGTGAATGGTGGTCCAATGAGCAGTTCTTC. Protein: CASSEWWSNEQFF. The entire variable domain, with the rest obtained from reference TRBV2 and TRBJ2-1, is as follows: EPEVTQTPSHQVTQMGQEVILRCVPISNHLYFYWYRQILGQKVEFLVSFYNNEISEKSEIFDDQFSVERPDGSNFTLKIRSTKLEDSAMYFCASSEWWSNEQFFGPGTRLTVL.

This chain links TRBV7-9 with TRBJ2-2, with D perhaps matching TRBD1 (5 bases). Germline assignment: CDR1 SEHNR and CDR2 FQNEAQ (reference sequence). The CDR3 is 15 residues long. The V end was cut by 4 bases, the J end by 5 bases, with 14 bases between. The CDR3 coding sequence is TGTGCCAGCAGCTCAGGGCTCAGTAATACCGGGGAGCTGTTTTTT. Translated: CASSSGLSNTGELFF.

The chain joins TRBV19 to TRBJ1-4; D not certain. The ends were cut back, 6 bases at V and 1 base at J, with 18 bases in the middle. The CDR3 consists of 17 residues. Germline V gene data show CDR1 as LNHDA and CDR2 as SQIVND (reference sequence). The CDR3 DNA reads as TGTGCCAGTAGAATCCAAATTCGGGGAGGAACTAATGAAAAACTGTTTTTT. The encoded protein is CASRIQIRGGTNEKLFF.

The chain couples TRBV6-1 to TRBJ2-3, with 11 bases identical to TRBD2. Unmatched junction bases numbered 5, after V lost 5 bases and J lost 4 bases. Germline V gene data show CDR1 as MNHNS and CDR2 as SASEGT. This CDR3 is built from 15 residues. CDR3: CASSFTSGSSDTQYF. The CDR3, as DNA: TGTGCCAGCAGTTTCACTAGCGGGAGCTCAGATACGCAGTATTTT.

V usage is TRBV5-1 and J usage is TRBJ1-3; maybe TRBD1 (5 bases). Germline V CDR1 and CDR2: SGHRS, YFSETQ. This CDR3 has 15 amino acids. Between the trimmed V and J ends, which lost 4 bases and 4 bases, there was a span of 15 bases. The CDR3 protein is CASSPQAGSGNTIYF. The DNA for the CDR3 is TGCGCCAGCAGCCCCCAGGCAGGGTCCGGAAACACCATATATTTT.

The rearrangement links TRBV6-6 to TRBJ2-5; D not resolved. This CDR3 spans 16 amino acids. V was cut by 0 bases and J by 5 bases, with 16 bases left in between. CDR1 and CDR2 from the germline V gene are MNHNY and SVGAGI (reference sequence). CDR3: CASSYSRTPTRETQYF. CDR3 coding DNA: TGTGCCAGCAGTTACTCGAGGACGCCAACCCGGGAGACCCAGTACTTC.

The chain carries TRBV7-9 and TRBJ2-3; 8 bases match TRBD1. CDR1 is SEHNR, CDR2 FQNEAQ, per germline (reference sequence). There are 16 residues in the CDR3. The ends lost 1 base at V and 1 base at J; junction bases unmatched: 4. The CDR3 DNA follows: TGTGCCAGCAGCTTAGTCACGGGACAGGGCACAGATACGCAGTATTTT. Its translation is CASSLVTGQGTDTQYF.

The chain carries TRBV2 and TRBJ1-5; 10 positions agree with TRBD1. Per germline, CDR1 SNHLY and CDR2 FYNNEI. The CDR3 covers 16 residues. V lost 3 bases to trimming and J lost 6 bases; unmatched junction nucleotides: 8. The CDR3 region has the DNA TGTGCCAGCAGTGAGGGGACAGGGGAAGACAGTCAGCCCCAGCATTTT. Protein product: CASSEGTGEDSQPQHF.

In its sample, this clone was seen a few times. The chain has TRBV5-6 and TRBJ2-7, with D perhaps TRBD1 (6 bases). Germline CDR1 reads SGHDT; CDR2 reads YYEEEE. The CDR3 has 14 amino acids. Deletions cut 2 bases from V and 3 bases from J, with 12 bases between. The CDR3 protein is CASSFLNRDYEQYV. CDR3 DNA: TGTGCCAGCAGCTTTCTTAACAGGGACTACGAGCAGTACGTC.

The chain joins TRBV6-1 to TRBJ1-5; perhaps TRBD1 as D (6 bases). The CDR3 is 16 amino acids. Germline V gene lookup returns CDR1 MNHNS and CDR2 SASEGT. Trimming shortened V by 4 bases and J by 0 bases, and 13 bases separated the two germline ends. CDR3 coding DNA: TGTGCCAGCAGTGCGTTACAGGGCTATAGCAATCAGCCCCAGCATTTT. Residues: CASSALQGYSNQPQHF.

This chain links TRBV7-9 with TRBJ1-1; D call uncertain. V shed 5 bases and J shed 3 bases, with 13 bases lying between them. This CDR3 has 14 amino acids. From germline, CDR1 is SEHNR and CDR2 FQNEAQ (reference sequence). CDR3 DNA sequence: TGTGCCAGCAGCCCCCCCCGGACCCACACTGAAGCTTTCTTT. It encodes CASSPPRTHTEAFF. Together with reference TRBV7-9 and TRBJ1-1, the CDR3 gives the full variable domain: DTGVSQNPRHKITKRGQNVTFRCDPISEHNRLYWYRQTLGQGPEFLTYFQNEAQLEKSRLLSDRFSAERPKGSFSTLEIQRTEQGDSAMYLCASSPPRTHTEAFFGQGTRLTVV.

In its sample, this clone was seen once. The chain recombines TRBV6-1 with TRBJ2-3; 12 bases are shared with TRBD1. CDR3 length equals 15 residues. V shed 3 bases, J shed 4 bases, and the junction held 2 bases outside the gene matches. Germline V lookup: CDR1 MNHNS, CDR2 SASEGT. The CDR3 here is CASSEGTGGADTQYF. CDR3 in DNA: TGTGCCAGCAGTGAGGGGACAGGGGGCGCAGATACGCAGTATTTT.